These 21 T cell receptor beta chains were all obtained from the same sample, sequenced in a study of blood T cell repertoires in COVID-19. The method was immunoSEQ multiplex PCR; TCRdb's version includes in-frame clones alone and lacks a portion of them. The sample records 20,000 to 25,000 clones, 70% to 90% being singletons. What was sequenced was peripheral blood. These receptors came from a human donor in a cohort sampled during active COVID-19. The donor label of this sample is uncertain.

This chain uses TRBV4-1 with TRBJ2-7; TRBD1 aligns across 7 bases. The germline CDR1 and CDR2 sequences are MGHRA and YSYEKL. V was clipped by 0 bases and J by 7 bases; unmatched bases: 9. CDR3 length: 15 amino acids. In nucleotides, the CDR3 is TGCGCCAGCAGCCAAGATGCGGCAGGGGGAAGGGAGCAGTACTTC. This translates into CASSQDAAGGREQYF.

The chain recombines TRBV5-6 with TRBJ2-3; 7 positions agree with TRBD2. The germline CDR1 and CDR2 sequences are SGHDT and YYEEEE. This CDR3 is built from 18 residues. V shed 0 bases and J 2 bases; nucleotides not matched to a gene: 12. The CDR3 DNA is TGTGCCAGCAGCTTGGGACCCCCCGGTAGCGGGTACACAGATACGCAGTATTTT. Translated, it gives CASSLGPPGSGYTDTQYF.

The rearrangement uses TRBV7-2 and TRBJ2-7; the match to TRBD2 covers 8 bases. Germline loops: CDR1 SGHTA, CDR2 FQGNSA. CDR3 length equals 14 residues. Germline trimming cut 5 bases from V and 3 bases from J; bases unmatched to any gene: 6. The CDR3 DNA reads as TGTGCCAGCAGCAAAGCGGGAGATCTCTACGAGCAGTACTTC. It yields the protein CASSKAGDLYEQYF.

This clone was observed a few times. The chain joins TRBV6-5 to TRBJ2-3; TRBD1 matches 7 bases. This CDR3 region has 15 residues. Germline-derived CDR1 and CDR2 are MNHEY and SVGAGI. J was trimmed by 0 bases and V by 5 bases; bases with no gene match: 5. CDR3 loop: CASSPGQVSTDTQYF. As DNA, the CDR3 is TGTGCCAGCAGTCCCGGACAGGTTAGCACAGATACGCAGTATTTT.

The rearrangement links TRBV5-1 to TRBJ2-7, with TRBD2 identical over 8 bases. This CDR3 region has 16 residues. With V trimmed by 4 bases and J by 4 bases, 13 bases remained unmatched. Germline values: CDR1 SGHRS, CDR2 YFSETQ. The DNA for the CDR3 is TGCGCCAGCAGCATCCTCAGCGGGAGCGGGGATTACGAGCAGTACTTC. Its protein is CASSILSGSGDYEQYF.

The chain couples TRBV15 to TRBJ1-1; D may be TRBD1 (5 bases). Germline V gene data show CDR1 as LNHNV and CDR2 as YYDKDF (reference sequence). V was clipped by 0 bases and J by 10 bases, with 15 bases between them. The CDR3 loop spans 14 amino acids. The CDR3 sequence: CATSRDRQIRRAFF. CDR3 nucleotide sequence: TGTGCCACCAGCAGAGATAGACAGATAAGGAGAGCTTTCTTT.

The chain is built from TRBV28 and TRBJ2-1, with 10 bases that match TRBD2. Germline V gene lookup returns CDR1 MDHEN and CDR2 SYDVKM. V gave up 7 bases and J gave up 6 bases; unmatched junction bases: 9. CDR3 length: 15 amino acids. The CDR3 DNA sequence: TGTGCCAGCAATTCGCTAGCGGGAGATAGCAATGAGCAGTTCTTC. Its protein is CASNSLAGDSNEQFF.

The chain is built from TRBV28 and TRBJ2-7; 7 bases agree with TRBD2. V shed 4 bases and J 1 base; nucleotides not matched to a gene: 7. CDR1 and CDR2 (germline): MDHEN, SYDVKM. This CDR3 is built from 15 residues. For the CDR3, the DNA is TGTGCCAGCAGTTCGGCCGGGACTACTTCCTACGAGCAGTACTTC. Its protein is CASSSAGTTSYEQYF.

The rearrangement links TRBV4-1 to TRBJ2-5; 8 positions match TRBD1. The germline gives CDR1 MGHRA, CDR2 YSYEKL. The CDR3 is 15 amino acids. V lost 4 bases, J lost 5 bases, and 9 bases stayed unmatched. CDR3 sequence (DNA): TGCGCCAGCAGCCGGCTAGGACAGGGCGGCGAGACCCAGTACTTC. Protein product: CASSRLGQGGETQYF.

The J gene is TRBJ2-1, the V gene TRBV19, with D possibly TRBD1 on 5 matching bases. The germline V gene has CDR1 LNHDA and CDR2 SQIVND (reference sequence). The CDR3 extends over 14 amino acids. V dropped 7 bases and J dropped 6 bases, with 16 bases sitting between them. The CDR3 here is CASTPDSSINEQFF. DNA for the CDR3: TGTGCCAGTACCCCTGACAGTTCGATCAATGAGCAGTTCTTC.

This clone was detected a few times. This chain links TRBV16 with TRBJ1-1; D remains ambiguous. The length of the CDR3 is 16 residues. V gave up 2 bases and J gave up 4 bases, with 17 bases separating them. Germline CDR1 is KGHSY and CDR2 is FQNENV. CDR3 loop: CASSQIGGVLSTEAFF. CDR3 DNA sequence: TGTGCCAGCAGCCAAATCGGCGGGGTGTTATCCACTGAAGCTTTCTTT.

Only one count was recorded for this clone. This rearrangement joins TRBV28 to TRBJ2-7; 10 bases match TRBD1. The germline CDR1 and CDR2 sequences are MDHEN and SYDVKM. The V gene end was trimmed by 6 bases and the J gene end by 5 bases; junction bases not matched to a gene: 10. The CDR3 totals 15 residues. The DNA of the CDR3 is TGTGCCAGCAGCACCAGGACAGGGGGGTACGACGAGCAGTACTTC. This codes for CASSTRTGGYDEQYF.

V is TRBV2 and J is TRBJ2-1; TRBD2 matches at 7 bases. This CDR3 has 15 amino acids. Germline-derived CDR1 and CDR2 are SNHLY and FYNNEI. With 4 bases clipped from V and 4 bases from J, the junction kept 7 bases outside the gene matches. The CDR3 coding sequence is TGTGCCAGCAGTGTTCAAGCGGGGAAATACAATGAGCAGTTCTTC. It is translated as CASSVQAGKYNEQFF.

The rearrangement uses TRBV6-5 and TRBJ1-4; D unclear. V was cut by 8 bases and J by 13 bases, with 14 bases left in between. Germline loops: CDR1 MNHEY, CDR2 SVGAGI. The CDR3 has 11 amino acids. Here the CDR3 reads CASGGSLGLFF. For the CDR3, the DNA is TGTGCCAGCGGAGGGTCCCTGGGACTGTTTTTT.

The V gene is TRBV11-2, the J gene TRBJ2-7, with 9 positions matching TRBD1. Germline CDR1 reads SGHAT; CDR2 reads FQNNGV. The CDR3 is 15 residues long. V lost 5 bases, J lost 4 bases, and 9 bases stayed unmatched. The CDR3 DNA follows: TGTGCCAGCAGCCCCCAGGACAGGGGAGAGTACGAGCAGTACTTC. Protein: CASSPQDRGEYEQYF. Looking up the rest from reference TRBV11-2 and TRBJ2-7 gives the full variable domain: EAGVAQSPRYKIIEKRQSVAFWCNPISGHATLYWYQQILGQGPKLLIQFQNNGVVDDSQLPKDRFSAERLKGVDSTLKIQPAKLEDSAVYLCASSPQDRGEYEQYFGPGTRLTVT.

The rearrangement joins TRBV24-1 to TRBJ2-2; no clear D gene. CDR3 length: 15 residues. The germline V gene has CDR1 KGHDR and CDR2 SFDVKD. The V end was cut by 3 bases, the J end by 8 bases, with 15 bases between. In DNA form, the CDR3 reads TGTGCCACCAGTGATGAGGTCCGTGGGTTGGGGGAGCTGTTTTTT. Protein: CATSDEVRGLGELFF.

The chain has TRBV19 and TRBJ2-2; a possible D gene is TRBD2 (6 bases). CDR3 length: 15 residues. V was pared by 3 bases and J by 3 bases, with 11 bases between. CDR1 and CDR2 from the germline V gene are LNHDA and SQIVND (reference sequence). CDR3 DNA: TGTGCCAGTAGTATGGTCGGGAGCCACACCGGGGAGCTGTTTTTT. Translated, it gives CASSMVGSHTGELFF. The whole variable domain, remainder taken from reference TRBV19 and TRBJ2-2, is DGGITQSPKYLFRKEGQNVTLSCEQNLNHDAMYWYRQDPGQGLRLIYYSQIVNDFQKGDIAEGYSVSREKKESFPLTVTSAQKNPTAFYLCASSMVGSHTGELFFGEGSRLTVL.

The rearrangement joins TRBV15 to TRBJ2-1; 12 nucleotides agree with TRBD2. The germline gives CDR1 LNHNV, CDR2 YYDKDF (reference sequence). The CDR3 is 16 amino acids. The V segment lost 3 bases and the J segment 9 bases; nucleotides outside the gene matches: 9. CDR3 amino acids: CATSREGLAGQSEQFF. The CDR3 DNA follows: TGTGCCACCAGCAGGGAAGGACTAGCGGGACAAAGTGAGCAGTTCTTC.

The chain carries TRBV27 and TRBJ2-3, with no clear D. Trimming stripped 3 bases from V and 4 bases from J, with 8 bases between. This CDR3 is built from 13 residues. In germline, CDR1 is MNHEY, CDR2 SMNVEV (reference sequence). The CDR3 sequence is CASSFQIADTQYF. CDR3 coding DNA: TGTGCCAGCAGTTTCCAGATCGCAGATACGCAGTATTTT.

The chain recombines TRBV30 with TRBJ1-1; 7 bases are shared with TRBD1. V was clipped by 2 bases and J by 14 bases; unmatched bases: 11. The germline V gene encodes CDR1 GTSNPN and CDR2 SVGIG (reference sequence). This CDR3 has 12 residues. The CDR3 spells CAWSPKTGSRFF. The DNA for the CDR3 is TGTGCCTGGAGTCCAAAGACAGGGAGCAGGTTCTTT.

The rearrangement joins TRBV28 to TRBJ1-4; a possible D gene is TRBD1 (6 bases). CDR1 is MDHEN and CDR2 is SYDVKM in the germline V gene. V shed 7 bases and J shed 6 bases, with 15 bases lying between them. The CDR3 is made up of 14 amino acids. The CDR3: CASTVTGRDEKLFF. The CDR3 DNA reads TGTGCCAGCACCGTTACAGGGCGGGATGAAAAACTGTTTTTT.